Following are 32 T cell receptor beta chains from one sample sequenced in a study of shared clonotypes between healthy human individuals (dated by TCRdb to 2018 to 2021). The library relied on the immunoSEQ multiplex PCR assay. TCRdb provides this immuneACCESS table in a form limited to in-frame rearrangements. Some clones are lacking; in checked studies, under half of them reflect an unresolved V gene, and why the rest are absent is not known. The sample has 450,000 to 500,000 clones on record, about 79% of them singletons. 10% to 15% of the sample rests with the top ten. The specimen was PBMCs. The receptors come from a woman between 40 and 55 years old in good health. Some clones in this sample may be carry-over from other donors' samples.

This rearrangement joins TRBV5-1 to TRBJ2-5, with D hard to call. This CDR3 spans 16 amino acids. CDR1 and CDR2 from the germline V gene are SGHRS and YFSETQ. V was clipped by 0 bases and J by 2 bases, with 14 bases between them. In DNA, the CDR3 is TGCGCCAGCAGCTTGGAGGGTCCTATATTGCAAGAGACCCAGTACTTC. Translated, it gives CASSLEGPILQETQYF.

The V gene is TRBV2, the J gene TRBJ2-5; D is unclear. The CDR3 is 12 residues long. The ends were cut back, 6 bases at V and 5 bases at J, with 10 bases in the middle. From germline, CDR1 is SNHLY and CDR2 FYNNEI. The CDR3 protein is CASSGREETQYF. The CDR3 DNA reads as TGTGCCAGCAGCGGACGTGAGGAGACCCAGTACTTC.

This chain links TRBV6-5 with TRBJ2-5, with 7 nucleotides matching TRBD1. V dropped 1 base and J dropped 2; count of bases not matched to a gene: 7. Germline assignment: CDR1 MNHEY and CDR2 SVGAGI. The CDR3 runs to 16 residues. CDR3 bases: TGTGCCAGCAGTTACTTGGACAGGATCGGTCAAGAGACCCAGTACTTC. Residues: CASSYLDRIGQETQYF.

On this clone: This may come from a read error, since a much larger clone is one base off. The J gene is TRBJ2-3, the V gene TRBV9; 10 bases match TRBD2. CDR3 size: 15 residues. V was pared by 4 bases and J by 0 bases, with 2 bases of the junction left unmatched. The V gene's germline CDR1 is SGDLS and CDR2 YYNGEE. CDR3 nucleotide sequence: TGTGCCAGCAGCCCACTAGCGGGAAGCACAGATACGCAGTATTTT. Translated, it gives CASSPLAGSTDTQYF.

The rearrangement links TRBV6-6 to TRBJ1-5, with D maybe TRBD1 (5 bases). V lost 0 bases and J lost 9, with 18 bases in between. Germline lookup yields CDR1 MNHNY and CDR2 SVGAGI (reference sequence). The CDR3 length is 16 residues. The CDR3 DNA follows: TGTGCCAGCAGTTACTCAGGCAGGGTCGTTGGCAGGCCCCAGCATTTT. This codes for CASSYSGRVVGRPQHF.

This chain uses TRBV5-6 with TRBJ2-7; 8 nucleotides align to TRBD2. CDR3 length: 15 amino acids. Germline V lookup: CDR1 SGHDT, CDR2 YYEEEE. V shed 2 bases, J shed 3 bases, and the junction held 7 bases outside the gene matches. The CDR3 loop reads CASSLGLAGIYEQYF. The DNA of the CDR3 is TGTGCCAGCAGCTTAGGGCTAGCGGGTATCTACGAGCAGTACTTC.

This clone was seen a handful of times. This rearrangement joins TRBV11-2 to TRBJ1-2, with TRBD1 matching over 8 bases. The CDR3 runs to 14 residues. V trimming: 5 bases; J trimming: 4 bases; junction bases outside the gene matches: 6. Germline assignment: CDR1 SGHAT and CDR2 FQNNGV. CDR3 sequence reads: CASSRQGLSYGYTF. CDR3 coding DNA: TGTGCCAGCAGCCGACAGGGGCTGAGCTATGGCTACACCTTC.

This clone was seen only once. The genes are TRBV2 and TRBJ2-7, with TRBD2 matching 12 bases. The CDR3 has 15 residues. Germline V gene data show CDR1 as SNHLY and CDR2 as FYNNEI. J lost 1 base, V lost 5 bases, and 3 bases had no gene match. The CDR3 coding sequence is TGTGCCAGCAGTCCCACTAGCGGGAGGTCCTACGAGCAGTACTTC. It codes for CASSPTSGRSYEQYF.

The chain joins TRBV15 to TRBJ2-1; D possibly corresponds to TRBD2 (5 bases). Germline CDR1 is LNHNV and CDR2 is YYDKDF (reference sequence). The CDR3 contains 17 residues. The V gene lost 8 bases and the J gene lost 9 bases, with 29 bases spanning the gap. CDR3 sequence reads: CATGKGGSLTGNGEQFF. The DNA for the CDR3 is TGTGCCACCGGGAAGGGCGGCTCACTCACGGGGAACGGTGAGCAGTTCTTC.

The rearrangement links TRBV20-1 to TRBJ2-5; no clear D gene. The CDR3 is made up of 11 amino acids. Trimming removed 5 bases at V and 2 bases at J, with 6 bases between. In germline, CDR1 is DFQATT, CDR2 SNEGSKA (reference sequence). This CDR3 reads CSAQTQETQYF. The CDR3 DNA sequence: TGCAGTGCTCAAACACAAGAGACCCAGTACTTC.

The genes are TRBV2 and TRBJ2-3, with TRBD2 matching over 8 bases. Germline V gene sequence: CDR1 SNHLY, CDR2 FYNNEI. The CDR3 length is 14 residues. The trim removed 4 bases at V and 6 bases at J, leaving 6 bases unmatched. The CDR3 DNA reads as TGTGCCAGCAGTGGAAACGGGAGGGGTGATACGCAGTATTTT. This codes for CASSGNGRGDTQYF.

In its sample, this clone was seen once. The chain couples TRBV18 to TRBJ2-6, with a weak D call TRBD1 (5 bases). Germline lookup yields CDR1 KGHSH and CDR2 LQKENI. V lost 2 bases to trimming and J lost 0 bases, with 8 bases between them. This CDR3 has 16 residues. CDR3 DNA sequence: TGTGCCAGCTCACCATCCAGGGTCTCTGGGGCCAACGTCCTGACTTTC. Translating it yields CASSPSRVSGANVLTF.

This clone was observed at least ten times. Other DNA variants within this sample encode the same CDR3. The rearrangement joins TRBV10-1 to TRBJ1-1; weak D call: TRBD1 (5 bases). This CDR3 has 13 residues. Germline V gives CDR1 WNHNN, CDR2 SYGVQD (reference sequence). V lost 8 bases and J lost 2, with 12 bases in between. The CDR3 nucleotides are TGCGCCAGCCAACGAGACAGAAACACTGAAGCTTTCTTT. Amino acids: CASQRDRNTEAFF.

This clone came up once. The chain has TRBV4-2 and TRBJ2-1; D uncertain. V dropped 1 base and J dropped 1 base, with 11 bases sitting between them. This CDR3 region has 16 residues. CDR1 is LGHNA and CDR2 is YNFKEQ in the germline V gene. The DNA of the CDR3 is TGTGCCAGCAGCCAAGTGTATAACGGGTCCTACAATGAGCAGTTCTTC. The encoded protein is CASSQVYNGSYNEQFF.

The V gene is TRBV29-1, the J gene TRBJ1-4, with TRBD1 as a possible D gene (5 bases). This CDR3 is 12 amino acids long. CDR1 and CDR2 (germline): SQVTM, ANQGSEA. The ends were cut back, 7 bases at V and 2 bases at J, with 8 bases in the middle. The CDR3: CSATVTNEKLFF. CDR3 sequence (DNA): TGCAGCGCGACAGTTACTAATGAAAAACTGTTTTTT.

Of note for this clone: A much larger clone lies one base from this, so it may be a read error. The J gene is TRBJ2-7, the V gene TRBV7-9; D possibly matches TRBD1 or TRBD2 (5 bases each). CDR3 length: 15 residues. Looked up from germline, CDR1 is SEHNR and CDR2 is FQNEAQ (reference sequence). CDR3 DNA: TGTGCCAGCAGCTTAGCAGGGACGAGCTCCTACGAGCAGCACTTC. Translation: CASSLAGTSSYEQHF.

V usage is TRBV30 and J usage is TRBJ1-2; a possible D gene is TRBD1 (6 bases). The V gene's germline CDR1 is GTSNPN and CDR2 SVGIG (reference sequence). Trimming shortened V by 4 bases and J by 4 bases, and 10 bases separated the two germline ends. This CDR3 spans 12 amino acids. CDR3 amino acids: CAWTPTGYGYTF. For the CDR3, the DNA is TGTGCCTGGACCCCGACAGGCTATGGCTACACCTTC.

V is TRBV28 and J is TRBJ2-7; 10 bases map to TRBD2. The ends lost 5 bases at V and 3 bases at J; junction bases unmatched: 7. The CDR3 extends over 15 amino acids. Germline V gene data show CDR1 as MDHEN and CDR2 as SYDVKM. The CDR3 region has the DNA TGTGCCAGCAGTAACATAGCGGGAGGTCTCTACGAGCAGTACTTC. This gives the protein CASSNIAGGLYEQYF. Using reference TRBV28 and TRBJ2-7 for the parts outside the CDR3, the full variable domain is DVKVTQSSRYLVKRTGEKVFLECVQDMDHENMFWYRQDPGLGLRLIYFSYDVKMKEKGDIPEGYSVSREKKERFSLILESASTNQTSMYLCASSNIAGGLYEQYFGPGTRLTVT.

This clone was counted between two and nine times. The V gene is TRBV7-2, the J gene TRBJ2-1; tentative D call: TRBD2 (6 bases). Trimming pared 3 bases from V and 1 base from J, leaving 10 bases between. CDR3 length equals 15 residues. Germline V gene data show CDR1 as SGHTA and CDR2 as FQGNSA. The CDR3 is CASSFDSGSYNEQFF. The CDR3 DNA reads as TGTGCCAGCAGCTTTGATAGCGGTTCCTACAATGAGCAGTTCTTC.

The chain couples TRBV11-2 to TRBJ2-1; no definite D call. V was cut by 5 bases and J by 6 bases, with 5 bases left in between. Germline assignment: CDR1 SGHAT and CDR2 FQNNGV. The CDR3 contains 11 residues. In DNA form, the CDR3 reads TGTGCCAGCAGCCAATTCAATGAGCAGTTCTTC. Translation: CASSQFNEQFF.

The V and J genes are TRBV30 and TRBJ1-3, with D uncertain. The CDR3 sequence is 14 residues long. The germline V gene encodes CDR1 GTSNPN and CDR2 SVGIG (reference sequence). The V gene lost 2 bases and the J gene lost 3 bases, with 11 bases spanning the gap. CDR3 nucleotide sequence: TGTGCCTGGAGTCATAGGCAGATTGGAAACACCATATATTTT. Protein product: CAWSHRQIGNTIYF.

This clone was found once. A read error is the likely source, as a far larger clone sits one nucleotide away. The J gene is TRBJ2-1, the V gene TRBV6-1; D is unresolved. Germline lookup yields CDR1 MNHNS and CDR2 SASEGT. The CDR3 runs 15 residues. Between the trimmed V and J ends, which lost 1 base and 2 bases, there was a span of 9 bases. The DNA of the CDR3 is TGTGCCAGCAGTGAAGAACCAGAGCCCTACAATGAGCAGTTCTTC. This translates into CASSEEPEPYNEQFF.

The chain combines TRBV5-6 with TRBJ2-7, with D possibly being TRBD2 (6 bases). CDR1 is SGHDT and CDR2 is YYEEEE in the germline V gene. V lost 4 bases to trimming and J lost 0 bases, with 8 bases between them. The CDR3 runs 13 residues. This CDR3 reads CASSPGVSYEQYF. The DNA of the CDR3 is TGTGCCAGCAGCCCGGGGGTCTCCTACGAGCAGTACTTC. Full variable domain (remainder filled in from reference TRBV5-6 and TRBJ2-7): DAGVTQSPTHLIKTRGQQVTLRCSPKSGHDTVSWYQQALGQGPQFIFQYYEEEERQRGNFPDRFSGHQFPNYSSELNVNALLLGDSALYLCASSPGVSYEQYFGPGTRLTVT.

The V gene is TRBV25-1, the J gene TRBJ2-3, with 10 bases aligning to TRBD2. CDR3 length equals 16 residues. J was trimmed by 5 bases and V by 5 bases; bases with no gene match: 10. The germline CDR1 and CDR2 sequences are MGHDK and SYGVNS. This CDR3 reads CASSHSGRASGDTQYF. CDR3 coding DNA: TGTGCCAGCAGTCACAGCGGGAGGGCCTCGGGAGATACGCAGTATTTT. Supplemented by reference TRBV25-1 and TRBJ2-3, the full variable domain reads EADIYQTPRYLVIGTGKKITLECSQTMGHDKMYWYQQDPGMELHLIHYSYGVNSTEKGDLSSESTVSRIRTEHFPLTLESARPSHTSQYLCASSHSGRASGDTQYFGPGTRLTVL.

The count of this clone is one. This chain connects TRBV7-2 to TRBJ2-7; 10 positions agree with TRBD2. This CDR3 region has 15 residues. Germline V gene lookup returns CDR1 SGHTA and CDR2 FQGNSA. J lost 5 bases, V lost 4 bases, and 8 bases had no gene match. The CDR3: CASSSRLAGVNEQYF. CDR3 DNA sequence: TGTGCCAGCAGCTCTCGGCTAGCGGGAGTCAACGAGCAGTACTTC.

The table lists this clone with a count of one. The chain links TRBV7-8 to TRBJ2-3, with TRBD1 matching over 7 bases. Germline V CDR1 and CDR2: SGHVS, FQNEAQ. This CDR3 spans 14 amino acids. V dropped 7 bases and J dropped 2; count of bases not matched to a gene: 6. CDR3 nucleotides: TGTGCCAGCAAGTTGACAGGGACCACAGATACGCAGTATTTT. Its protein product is CASKLTGTTDTQYF.

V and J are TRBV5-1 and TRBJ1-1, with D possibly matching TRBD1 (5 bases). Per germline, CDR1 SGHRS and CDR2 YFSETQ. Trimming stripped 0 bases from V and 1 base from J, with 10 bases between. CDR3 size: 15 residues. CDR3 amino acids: CASSLGAGKNTEAFF. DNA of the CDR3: TGCGCCAGCAGCTTGGGGGCAGGGAAGAACACTGAAGCTTTCTTT.

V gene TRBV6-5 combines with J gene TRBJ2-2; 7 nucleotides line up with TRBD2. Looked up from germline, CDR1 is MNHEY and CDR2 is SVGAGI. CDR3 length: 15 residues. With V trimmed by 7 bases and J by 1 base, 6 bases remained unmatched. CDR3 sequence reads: CASNAGVENTGELFF. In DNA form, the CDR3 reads TGTGCCAGCAACGCGGGGGTGGAGAACACCGGGGAGCTGTTTTTT.

DNA of the CDR3: TGTGCCAGCAGTTGGGGGCAGGGAAGTTACGAGCAGTACTTC. This gives the protein CASSWGQGSYEQYF. The chain carries TRBV6-5 and TRBJ2-7; D is possibly TRBD1 (6 bases). Trimming left V 4 bases short and J 4 bases short, with 14 bases between. Germline values: CDR1 MNHEY, CDR2 SVGAGI. This CDR3 is 14 amino acids long.

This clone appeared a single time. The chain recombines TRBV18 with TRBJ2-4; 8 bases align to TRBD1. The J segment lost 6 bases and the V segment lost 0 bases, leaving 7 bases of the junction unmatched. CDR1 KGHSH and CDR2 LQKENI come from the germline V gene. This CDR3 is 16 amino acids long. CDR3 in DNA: TGTGCCAGCTCACCACCAGCAGGGGGCGTTGGAAACATTCAGTACTTC. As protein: CASSPPAGGVGNIQYF.

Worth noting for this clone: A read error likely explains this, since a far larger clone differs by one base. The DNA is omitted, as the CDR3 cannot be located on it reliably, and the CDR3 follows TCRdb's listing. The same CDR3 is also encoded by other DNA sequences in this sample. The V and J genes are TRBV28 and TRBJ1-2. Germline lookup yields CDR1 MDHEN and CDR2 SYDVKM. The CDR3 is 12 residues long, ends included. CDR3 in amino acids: CASSNSVGEGTF.

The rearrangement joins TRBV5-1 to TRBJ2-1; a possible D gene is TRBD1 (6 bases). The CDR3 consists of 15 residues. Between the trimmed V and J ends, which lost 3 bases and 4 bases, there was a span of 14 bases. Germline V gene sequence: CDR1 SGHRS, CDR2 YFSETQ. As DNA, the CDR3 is TGCGCCAGCAGCTCTCAGGGGCTCGGTTACAATGAGCAGTTCTTC. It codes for CASSSQGLGYNEQFF. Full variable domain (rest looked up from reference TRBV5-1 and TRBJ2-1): KAGVTQTPRYLIKTRGQQVTLSCSPISGHRSVSWYQQTPGQGLQFLFEYFSETQRNKGNFPGRFSGRQFSNSRSEMNVSTLELGDSALYLCASSSQGLGYNEQFFGPGTRLTVL.